Shown below are 12 T cell receptor beta chains from a single sample sequenced in a study of cytomegalovirus exposure and HLA in healthy donors. PCR amplification relied on 60 Vbeta primers (plus 13 Jbeta primers). Using immunoSEQ multiplex PCR, the repertoire was profiled, and TCRdb retains in-frame clones only, with some absent. This table has 120,000 to 150,000 clones, roughly a tenth appearing once. Sequencing was done on a sample of PBMCs. These TCRs come from a male donor in good health and CMV-seronegative.

The chain carries TRBV28 and TRBJ1-2; TRBD1 might be the D (6 bases). The CDR3 is made up of 14 amino acids. Between the trimmed V and J ends, which lost 5 bases and 7 bases, there was a span of 17 bases. Germline V CDR1 and CDR2: MDHEN, SYDVKM. CDR3 bases: TGTGCCAGCAGTCCGGACAGATATTTCTCTGGCTACACCTTC. Encoded protein: CASSPDRYFSGYTF.

The genes are TRBV6-5 and TRBJ1-1; the D is unclear. The CDR3 consists of 16 residues. Trimming stripped 0 bases from V and 6 bases from J, with 17 bases between. Per germline, CDR1 MNHEY and CDR2 SVGAGI. The DNA of the CDR3 is TGTGCCAGCAGTTACTCGATAGGGAGTTTTCCCCCTGAAGCTTTCTTT. As protein: CASSYSIGSFPPEAFF.

The V gene is TRBV5-6, the J gene TRBJ2-7; D ambiguous. This CDR3 is 14 amino acids long. Trimming removed 4 bases from V and 5 bases from J, with 16 bases in between. Per the germline V gene, CDR1 is SGHDT and CDR2 is YYEEEE. CDR3 amino acids: CASSTVDNLHEQYF. The CDR3 DNA reads as TGTGCCAGCAGCACCGTCGACAATCTCCACGAGCAGTACTTC.

The V gene is TRBV6-4, the J gene TRBJ1-6, with TRBD1 as a possible D gene (5 bases). The CDR3 has 16 amino acids. Germline V lookup: CDR1 MRHNA, CDR2 SNTAGT. The ends were cut back, 0 bases at V and 3 bases at J, with 9 bases in the middle. The CDR3 spells CASSDSFGGYNSPLHF. CDR3 nucleotides: TGTGCCAGCAGTGACTCGTTCGGGGGCTATAATTCACCCCTCCACTTT.

The chain joins TRBV13 to TRBJ2-3; D might be TRBD1 (6 bases). Trimming stripped 5 bases from V and 2 bases from J, with 17 bases between. This CDR3 spans 16 amino acids. The germline V gene has CDR1 PRHDT and CDR2 FYEKMQ (reference sequence). CDR3 DNA sequence: TGTGCCAGCAGCCCCGAGAACAGGGAGCCCACAGATACGCAGTATTTT. This sequence encodes CASSPENREPTDTQYF.

There are a few counts of this clone. The chain couples TRBV19 to TRBJ1-5; D ambiguous. The CDR3 is 15 residues long. Between the trimmed V and J ends, which lost 3 bases and 1 base, there was a span of 10 bases. Germline V CDR1 and CDR2: LNHDA, SQIVND (reference sequence). This chain's CDR3 is CASSIFSGSNQPQHF. CDR3 DNA sequence: TGTGCCAGTAGTATTTTCTCAGGAAGCAATCAGCCCCAGCATTTT.

This clone has only a few counts. V is TRBV4-3 and J is TRBJ2-7, with TRBD2 identical over 12 bases. V dropped 3 bases and J dropped 1; count of bases not matched to a gene: 1. CDR3 length: 15 residues. Looked up from germline, CDR1 is LGHNA and CDR2 is YSLEER. CDR3 loop: CASSHGLAGSYEQYF. Written as DNA, the CDR3 is TGCGCCAGCAGCCACGGACTAGCGGGGTCCTACGAGCAGTACTTC.

The V and J genes are TRBV28 and TRBJ1-2, with D tentatively TRBD1 (6 bases). Trimming shortened V by 6 bases and J by 6 bases, and 20 bases separated the two germline ends. The CDR3 totals 15 residues. The germline gives CDR1 MDHEN, CDR2 SYDVKM. CDR3 sequence reads: CASSSSLQGLHGYTF. CDR3 DNA: TGTGCCAGCAGCTCCTCCCTACAGGGACTACATGGCTACACCTTC.

This clone was observed a few times. The chain links TRBV5-1 to TRBJ2-2; D gene ambiguous. The CDR3 totals 15 residues. CDR1 is SGHRS, CDR2 YFSETQ, per germline. V dropped 0 bases and J dropped 5 bases, with 11 bases sitting between them. The CDR3 DNA is TGCGCCAGCAGCTTGGTTCTGAGAGTGACCGGGGAGCTGTTTTTT. Its protein product is CASSLVLRVTGELFF.

This clone was seen once. CDR3 DNA sequence: TGTGCCAGCAGCCTCCAACAGGGGCGGTACGAGCAGTACTTC. This gives the protein CASSLQQGRYEQYF. The V gene is TRBV5-4, the J gene TRBJ2-5; 7 nucleotides line up with TRBD1. The DNA matches TRBJ2-7 better at its end, which makes the J call doubtful. The germline V gene encodes CDR1 SGHNT and CDR2 YYREEE (reference sequence). This CDR3 is 14 amino acids long.

This clone was found a few times. V usage is TRBV19 and J usage is TRBJ1-2; D gene ambiguous. The CDR3 consists of 15 residues. Trimming took off 3 bases at V and 5 bases at J, with 16 bases between the two ends. Germline values: CDR1 LNHDA, CDR2 SQIVND (reference sequence). The CDR3 spells CASSIDATRLYGYTF. CDR3 coding DNA: TGTGCCAGTAGTATCGACGCGACGCGGCTGTATGGCTACACCTTC. The full variable domain, completed using reference TRBV19 and TRBJ1-2, is DGGITQSPKYLFRKEGQNVTLSCEQNLNHDAMYWYRQDPGQGLRLIYYSQIVNDFQKGDIAEGYSVSREKKESFPLTVTSAQKNPTAFYLCASSIDATRLYGYTFGSGTRLTVV.

The chain couples TRBV30 to TRBJ2-7; 7 nucleotides agree with TRBD1. The CDR3 runs 14 residues. The germline V gene encodes CDR1 GTSNPN and CDR2 SVGIG (reference sequence). V dropped 3 bases and J dropped 3; count of bases not matched to a gene: 8. The CDR3 nucleotides are TGTGCCTGGAGCCTTGTAACAGGGGACTACGAGCAGTACTTC. Encoded protein: CAWSLVTGDYEQYF.